These 2 T cell receptor beta chains were all obtained from the same sample, sequenced in a study of T-cell reconstitution after alpha-beta-depleted transplantation in children. Unique molecular identifiers were built into the TCRbeta library. Using its own MiXCR run on the PCR reads, TCRdb lists one record per CDR3 protein. The repertoire holds some 590,000 distinct CDR3 sequences, with over 9.5% as singletons. Sequences were derived from PBMCs from the stem cell graft donor, sampled from the stem cell graft. These receptors were taken from a human donor who donated a stem cell graft to a child with acute myeloid leukemia.

This clonotype has at least ten counts. The chain links TRBV28 to TRBJ1-3; D unresolved. V dropped 3 bases and J dropped 0 bases, with 18 bases sitting between them. The CDR3 has 18 residues. Germline assignment: CDR1 MDHEN and CDR2 SYDVKM. The CDR3 sequence: CASSFSTNRAVSGNTIYF. The DNA for the CDR3 is TGTGCCAGCAGTTTTTCCACGAACCGGGCAGTCTCTGGAAACACCATATATTTT.

This clonotype occurred a few times. CDR3: CASSENRPNTEAFF. For the CDR3, the DNA is TGCGCCAGCAGCGAAAATAGACCGAACACTGAAGCTTTCTTT. The chain uses TRBV5-1 and TRBJ1-1; D is undetermined. The CDR3 contains 14 residues. The germline V gene has CDR1 SGHRS and CDR2 YFSETQ. V was pared by 4 bases and J by 1 base, with 11 bases between.